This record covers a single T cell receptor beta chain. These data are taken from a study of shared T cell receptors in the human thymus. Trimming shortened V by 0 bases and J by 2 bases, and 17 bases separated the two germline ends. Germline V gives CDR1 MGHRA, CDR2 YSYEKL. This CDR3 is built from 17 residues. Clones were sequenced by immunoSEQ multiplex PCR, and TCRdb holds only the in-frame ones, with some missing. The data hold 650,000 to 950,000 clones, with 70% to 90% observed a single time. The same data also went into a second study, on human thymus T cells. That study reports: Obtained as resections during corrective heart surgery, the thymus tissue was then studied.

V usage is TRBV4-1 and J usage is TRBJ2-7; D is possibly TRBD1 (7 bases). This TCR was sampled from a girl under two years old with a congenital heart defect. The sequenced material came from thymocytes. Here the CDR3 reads CASSQETRRDRTYEQYF. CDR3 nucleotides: TGCGCCAGCAGCCAAGAAACTAGGCGGGACAGAACCTACGAGCAGTACTTC.